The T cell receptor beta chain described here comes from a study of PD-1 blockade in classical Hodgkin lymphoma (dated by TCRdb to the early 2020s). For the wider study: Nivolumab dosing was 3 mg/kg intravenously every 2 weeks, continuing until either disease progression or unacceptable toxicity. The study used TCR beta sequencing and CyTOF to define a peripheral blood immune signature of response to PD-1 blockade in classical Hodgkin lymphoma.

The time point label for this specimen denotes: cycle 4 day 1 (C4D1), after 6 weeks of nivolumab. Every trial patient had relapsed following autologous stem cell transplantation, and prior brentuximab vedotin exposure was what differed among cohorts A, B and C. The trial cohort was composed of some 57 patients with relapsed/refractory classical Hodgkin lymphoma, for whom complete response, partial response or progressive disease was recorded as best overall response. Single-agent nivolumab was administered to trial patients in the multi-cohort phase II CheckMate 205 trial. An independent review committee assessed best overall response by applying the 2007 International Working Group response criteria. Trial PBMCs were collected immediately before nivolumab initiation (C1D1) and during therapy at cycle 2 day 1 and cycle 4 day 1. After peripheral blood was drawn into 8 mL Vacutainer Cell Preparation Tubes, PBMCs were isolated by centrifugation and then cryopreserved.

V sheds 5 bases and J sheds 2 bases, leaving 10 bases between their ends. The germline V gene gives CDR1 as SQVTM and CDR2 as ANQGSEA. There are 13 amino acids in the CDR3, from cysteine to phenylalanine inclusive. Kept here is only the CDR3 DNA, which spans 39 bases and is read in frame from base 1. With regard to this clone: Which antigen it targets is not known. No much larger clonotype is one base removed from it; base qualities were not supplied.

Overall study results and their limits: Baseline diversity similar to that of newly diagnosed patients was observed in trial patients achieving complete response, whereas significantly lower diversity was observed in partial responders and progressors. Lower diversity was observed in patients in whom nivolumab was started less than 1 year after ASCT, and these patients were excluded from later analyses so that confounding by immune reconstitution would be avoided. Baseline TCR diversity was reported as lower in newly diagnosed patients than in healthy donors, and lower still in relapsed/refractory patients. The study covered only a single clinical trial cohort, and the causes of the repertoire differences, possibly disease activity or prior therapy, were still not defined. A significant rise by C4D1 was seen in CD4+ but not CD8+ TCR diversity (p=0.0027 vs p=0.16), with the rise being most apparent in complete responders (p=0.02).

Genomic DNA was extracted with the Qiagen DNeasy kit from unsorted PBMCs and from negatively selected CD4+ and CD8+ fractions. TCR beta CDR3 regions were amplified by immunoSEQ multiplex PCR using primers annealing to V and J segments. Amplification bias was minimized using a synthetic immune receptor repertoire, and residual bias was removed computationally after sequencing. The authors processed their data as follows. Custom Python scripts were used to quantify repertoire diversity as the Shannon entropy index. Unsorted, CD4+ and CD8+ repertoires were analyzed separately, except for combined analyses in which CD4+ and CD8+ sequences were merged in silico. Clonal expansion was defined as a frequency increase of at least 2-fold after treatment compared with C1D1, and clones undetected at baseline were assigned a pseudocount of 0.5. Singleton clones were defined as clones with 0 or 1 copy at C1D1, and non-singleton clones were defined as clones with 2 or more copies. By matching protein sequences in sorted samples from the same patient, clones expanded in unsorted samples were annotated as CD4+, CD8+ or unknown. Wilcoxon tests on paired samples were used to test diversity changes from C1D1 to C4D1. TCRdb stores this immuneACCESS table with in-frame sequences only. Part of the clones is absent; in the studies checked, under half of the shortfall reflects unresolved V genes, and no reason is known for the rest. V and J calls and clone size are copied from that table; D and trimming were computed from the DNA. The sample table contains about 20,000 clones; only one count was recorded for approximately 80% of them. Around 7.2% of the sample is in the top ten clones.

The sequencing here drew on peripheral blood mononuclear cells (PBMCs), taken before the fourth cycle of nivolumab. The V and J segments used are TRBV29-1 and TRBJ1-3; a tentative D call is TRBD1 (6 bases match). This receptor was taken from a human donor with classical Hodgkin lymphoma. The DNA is TGCAGCGTTCCGGGGGCTCCTGGAAACACCATATATTTT. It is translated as CSVPGAPGNTIYF.